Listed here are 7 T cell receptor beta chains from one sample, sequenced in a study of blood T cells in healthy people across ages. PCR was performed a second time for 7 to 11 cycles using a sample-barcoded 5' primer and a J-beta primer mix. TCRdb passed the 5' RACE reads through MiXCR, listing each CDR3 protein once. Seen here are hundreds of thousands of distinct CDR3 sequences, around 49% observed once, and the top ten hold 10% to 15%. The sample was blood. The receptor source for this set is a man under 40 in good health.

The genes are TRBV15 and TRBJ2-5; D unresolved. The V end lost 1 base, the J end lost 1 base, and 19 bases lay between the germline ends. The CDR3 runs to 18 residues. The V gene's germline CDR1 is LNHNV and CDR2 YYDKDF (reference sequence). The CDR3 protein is CATSRGRSRVHSQETQYF. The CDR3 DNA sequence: TGTGCCACCAGCAGAGGCAGGTCTAGGGTCCACTCCCAAGAGACCCAGTACTTC.

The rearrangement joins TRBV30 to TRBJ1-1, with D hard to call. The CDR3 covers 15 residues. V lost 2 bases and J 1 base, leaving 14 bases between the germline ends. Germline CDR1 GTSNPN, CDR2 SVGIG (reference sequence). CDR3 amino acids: CAWSSMGGRNTEAFF. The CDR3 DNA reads TGTGCCTGGAGTTCTATGGGCGGAAGGAACACTGAAGCTTTCTTT. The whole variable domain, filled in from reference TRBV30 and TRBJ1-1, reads SQTIHQWPATLVQPVGSPLSLECTVEGTSNPNLYWYRQAAGRGLQLLFYSVGIGQISSEVPQNLSASRPQDRQFILSSKKLLLSDSGFYLCAWSSMGGRNTEAFFGQGTRLTVV.

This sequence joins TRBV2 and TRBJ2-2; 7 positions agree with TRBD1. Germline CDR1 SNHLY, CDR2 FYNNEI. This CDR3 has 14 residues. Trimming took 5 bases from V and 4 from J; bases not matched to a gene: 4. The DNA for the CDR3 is TGTGCCAGCAGTCACAGGGGTGTCACCGGGGAGCTGTTTTTT. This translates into CASSHRGVTGELFF. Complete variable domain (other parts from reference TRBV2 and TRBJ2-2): EPEVTQTPSHQVTQMGQEVILRCVPISNHLYFYWYRQILGQKVEFLVSFYNNEISEKSEIFDDQFSVERPDGSNFTLKIRSTKLEDSAMYFCASSHRGVTGELFFGEGSRLTVL.

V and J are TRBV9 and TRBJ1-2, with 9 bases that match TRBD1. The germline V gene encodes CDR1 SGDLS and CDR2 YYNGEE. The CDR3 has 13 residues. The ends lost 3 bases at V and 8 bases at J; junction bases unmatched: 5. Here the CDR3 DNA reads TGTGCCAGCAGCGGGGACAGGGAGCGGGGCTACACCTTC. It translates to CASSGDRERGYTF.

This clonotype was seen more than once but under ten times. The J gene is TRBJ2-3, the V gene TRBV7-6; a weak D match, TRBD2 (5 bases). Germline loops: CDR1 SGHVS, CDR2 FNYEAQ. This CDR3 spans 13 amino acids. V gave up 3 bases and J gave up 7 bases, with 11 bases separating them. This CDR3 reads CASSFSRGNTQYF. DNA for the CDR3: TGTGCCAGCAGCTTTTCCCGGGGAAATACGCAGTATTTT. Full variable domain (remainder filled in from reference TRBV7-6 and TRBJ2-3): GAGVSQSPRYKVTKRGQDVALRCDPISGHVSLYWYRQALGQGPEFLTYFNYEAQQDKSGLPNDRFSAERPEGSISTLTIQRTEQRDSAMYRCASSFSRGNTQYFGPGTRLTVL.

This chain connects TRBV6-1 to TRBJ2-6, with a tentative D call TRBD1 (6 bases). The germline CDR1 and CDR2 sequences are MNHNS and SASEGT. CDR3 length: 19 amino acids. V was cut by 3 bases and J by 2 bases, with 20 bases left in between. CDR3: CASSDPRGTRYTGANVLTF. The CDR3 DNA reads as TGTGCCAGCAGTGACCCCAGGGGTACCCGTTATACTGGGGCCAACGTCCTGACTTTC.

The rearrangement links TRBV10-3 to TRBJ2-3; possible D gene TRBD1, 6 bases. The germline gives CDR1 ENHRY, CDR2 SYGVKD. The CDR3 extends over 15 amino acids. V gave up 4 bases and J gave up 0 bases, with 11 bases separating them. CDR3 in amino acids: CAISGTDTSTDTQYF. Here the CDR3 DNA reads TGTGCCATCAGTGGGACAGATACTAGCACAGATACGCAGTATTTT.